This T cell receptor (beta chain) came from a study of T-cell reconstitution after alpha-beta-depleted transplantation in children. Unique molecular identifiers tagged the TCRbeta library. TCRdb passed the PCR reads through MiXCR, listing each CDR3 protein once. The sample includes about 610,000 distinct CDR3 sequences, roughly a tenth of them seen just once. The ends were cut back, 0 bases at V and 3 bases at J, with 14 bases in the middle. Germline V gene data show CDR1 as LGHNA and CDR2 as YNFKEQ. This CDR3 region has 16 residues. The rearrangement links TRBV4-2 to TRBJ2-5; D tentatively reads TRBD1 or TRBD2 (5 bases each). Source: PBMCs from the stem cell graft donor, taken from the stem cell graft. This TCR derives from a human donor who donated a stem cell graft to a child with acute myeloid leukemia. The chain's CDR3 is CASSQDSGAREETQYF. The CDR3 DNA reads TGTGCCAGCAGCCAAGATTCCGGGGCCCGGGAAGAGACCCAGTACTTC.